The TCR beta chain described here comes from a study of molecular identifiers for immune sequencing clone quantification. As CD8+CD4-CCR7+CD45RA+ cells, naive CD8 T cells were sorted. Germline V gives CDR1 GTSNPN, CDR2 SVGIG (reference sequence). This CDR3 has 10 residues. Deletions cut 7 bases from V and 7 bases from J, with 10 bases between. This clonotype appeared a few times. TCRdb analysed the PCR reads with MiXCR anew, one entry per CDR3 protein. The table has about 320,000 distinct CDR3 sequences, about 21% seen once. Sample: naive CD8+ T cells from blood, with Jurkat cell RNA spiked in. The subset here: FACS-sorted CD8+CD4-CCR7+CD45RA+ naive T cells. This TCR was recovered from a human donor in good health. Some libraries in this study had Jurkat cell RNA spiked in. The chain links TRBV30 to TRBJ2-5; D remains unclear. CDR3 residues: CASSTGTQYF. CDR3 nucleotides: TGTGCCTCATCGACCGGGACCCAGTACTTC.